This T cell receptor beta chain was found in a study of regulatory T cells in long-lasting Graves disease (dated by TCRdb to the early 2020s). At the level of the whole study: Antithyroid drugs had been taken for less than 3 months by newly diagnosed Graves' disease patients. Peripheral blood TCR sequencing and RNA sequencing compared persistent Graves' disease patients with newly diagnosed Graves' disease patients. The study was conducted in China and was registered as a clinical trial. A total of some 33 samples were covered by TCR sequencing, comprising around 13 persistent and around 20 newly diagnosed Graves' disease patients. On the study overall, not on this receptor specifically: Preferential use of TRBV28, TRBJ1-2 and TRBJ2-5 was observed in persistent disease, whereas TRBV20-1 and TRBJ2-1 were favored in newly diagnosed disease. Compared with newly diagnosed patients, persistent Graves' disease patients had lower TCR Shannon entropy and fewer highly expanded clones, which suggests clonal expansion. Sequencing and analysis were limited to the TCR beta chain. The authors noted that the small sample size was a limitation that may lower accuracy. Persistent patients shared more public clonotypes among themselves (around 3,000) than newly diagnosed patients did (nearly 1,000). Peripheral blood alone was examined, since thyroid tissue, which constituted the primary lesion, could not be accessed.

The V and J ends are trimmed by 3 bases and 0 bases, leaving 8 bases between them. The CDR3 runs 14 amino acids, cysteine and phenylalanine included. The entry retains the CDR3 DNA only, 42 bases that are in frame from base 1. Interpreted using the paper, the time point label stands for: newly diagnosed GD, antithyroid drugs for less than 3 months. For both TCR sequencing and RNA sequencing, RNA was extracted from PBMCs in TRIzol. Graves' disease was diagnosed according to American Thyroid Association guidelines. Patients were recruited from an endocrinology department in Xi'an, China. Each patient gave approximately 10 milliliters of peripheral blood, collected in an EDTA anticoagulant tube. Ficoll Paque Plus density gradient separation was used to isolate PBMCs, and no further T cell sorting was done. An Agilent 2100 Bioanalyzer and agarose gel were used to check RNA quality, while a NanoDrop 2000 measured RNA concentration.

Comments on this clonotype: The antigen this receptor binds is unknown. No base quality information exists; no much larger clone differs at one position.

Libraries were made using multiplex PCR. Sequenced using an Illumina HiSeq 4000. TCR beta libraries were built with iRepertoire HTBI primers and Arm-PCR amplification of CDR3 regions. Gel purification was performed on PCR products prior to sequencing. The source study handled its data this way. Across samples, 60 to 80 TRBV and 13 to 15 TRBJ segments were identified and used for gene usage analysis of CDR3 amino acid clonotypes. COPE and FqMerger were used to merge the filtered high-quality paired reads into contigs. BLAST was used to align contigs to the IMGT TRBV, TRBD and TRBJ reference genes, and CDR3 was defined following IMGT. Any clonotype with a frequency above 0.1% was counted as a highly expanded clone. Shannon entropy served as the measure of repertoire diversity, while the Gini coefficient captured V-J evenness. Clonotypes shared by more than one individual were considered public. The public reads were reprocessed in TCRdb via fastp at Q25 and MiXCR, keeping in-frame beta chains. Every entry covers one CDR3 protein and lists the most common genes and DNA from its rows. TCRdb, not the original authors, processed these V and J calls. In this sample the table shows about 400,000 distinct CDR3 sequences, roughly 15% of which occur a single time. The leading ten clones occupy roughly a fifth of the sample.

This sample also appeared in a second study, on T cells in Graves' hyperthyroidism and ophthalmopathy. The second study's authors report: A patient counted as having stable Graves' hyperthyroidism if no progression to ophthalmopathy occurred over 18 months of follow-up. Hyperthyroidism patients were newly diagnosed, had a disease duration of under 2 months, and were aged 18 to 65 years. Exclusion was applied to patients with uncontrolled infections, other autoimmune diseases, pregnancy or lactation. Diagnoses were based on clinical symptoms, serum thyroxine and TRAb, thyroid ultrasound and orbital computed tomography. The TCR CDR3 was subjected to a first round of RT-PCR using the HTBI primer set and the Qiagen OneStep RT-PCR kit. Most expanded thyroid clonotypes (frequency above 0.001) were also found in blood, which suggests that blood repertoires may mirror thyroid immune responses. A 13 V-J signature model separated ophthalmopathy from stable hyperthyroidism, with about 90% sensitivity and 81.08% specificity in cross-validation and 80%/75% in testing. In validation, the model predicted progression to ophthalmopathy a median of 6.5 months before onset, with about 64% sensitivity and more than 72% specificity. To identify distinguishing TCR V-J signatures, a discovery cohort of around 100 patients was used, comprising 43 with Graves' ophthalmopathy and some 60 with stable Graves' hyperthyroidism. Prospective prediction of ophthalmopathy was tested in an independent validation cohort of some 20 hyperthyroidism patients and some 17 patients who later progressed to ophthalmopathy. The roughly 99 discovery patients were divided at random into training and test sets in a 7:3 ratio. In several Graves' hyperthyroidism patients, the study also compared T-cell repertoires from thyroid tissue with T-cell repertoires from blood. After sampling, hyperthyroidism patients received methimazole starting at 30 mg daily, and ophthalmopathy patients received high-dose intravenous methylprednisolone. Libraries were constructed in a second round of multiplex PCR, after which size selection and purification were carried out. Libraries were sequenced paired-end with 100 bp reads on an Illumina HiSeq2000. SOAPnuke was used to process the raw data, throwing out any read that contained adapters or uncalled bases, had a mean Phred below 15, or lacked an exact constant-primer or identifier match. High-quality paired reads were merged using COPE v1.2.5, and each unique nucleotide sequence was defined as a clonotype. MiTCR v1.1 was used to align clonotypes to the IMGT TRBV, TRBD and TRBJ reference segments. The analysis included only V-J combinations with a frequency above 0.0001, which together covered 99% to 99.2% of the repertoires. A TCS score was defined as the ratio between F50 (clonal expansion) and ExV (chaos), using BLOSUM62-based TCRdist between CDR3 peptides within each V-J. Welch's t-statistics and random forest reduced fewer than 600 V-J features to around 14, which were used in a naive Bayes classifier (R e1071). Sample size was not statistically predetermined, and blinding of investigators to group allocation was not performed. The paper describes TCR Vbeta CDR3 sequencing of 140 or so peripheral blood samples, made up of under 50 ophthalmopathy patients, roughly 75 hyperthyroidism patients and 17 progressor patients.

The chain joins TRBV12-3 or TRBV12-4 to TRBJ1-1; confidence is insufficient to name the D gene. Sequencing used peripheral blood mononuclear cells (PBMCs), obtained at new diagnosis, from a patient treated with antithyroid drugs. The TCR comes from a woman aged 18-29 years with Graves disease. Donor details come from another sample of the same person, matched by shared clones. The nucleotides are TGTGCCAGCAGTTTTTCATTGCTGAACACTGAAGCTTTCTTT. It specifies CASSFSLLNTEAFF.